These 27 T cell receptor beta chains were all obtained from the same sample, sequenced in a study of blood T cells in healthy people across ages. Then a second PCR, running roughly 7 to 11 cycles, was carried out with a sample-barcoded 5' primer and a J-beta primer mix. TCRdb reanalysed the 5' RACE reads using MiXCR and keeps one entry per CDR3 protein. The sample holds 850,000 to 950,000 distinct CDR3 sequences, under 30% seen once. The sequenced sample consisted of blood. The receptors originated from a woman aged 80 or over in good health.

The chain has TRBV12-3 or TRBV12-4 and TRBJ2-3; D may be TRBD1 (5 bases). The CDR3 is made up of 18 amino acids. V lost 0 bases, J lost 2 bases, and 18 bases lay in between. The CDR3 DNA reads TGTGCCAGCAGTTTAGCGCTGGGGCAGGCCCTGAACACAGATACGCAGTATTTT. Translated: CASSLALGQALNTDTQYF.

This clonotype was observed a single time. A much larger clone lies a single base off, so this may be a read error. This sequence joins TRBV6-5 and TRBJ1-6, with D perhaps TRBD1 (6 bases). Germline V gene data show CDR1 as MNHEY and CDR2 as SVGAGI. The CDR3 spans 13 residues. CDR3 region: CASSRTVGSPPHF. CDR3 in DNA: TGTGCCAGCAGCCGGACAGTAGGATCACCCCCCCACTTT.

The chain has TRBV12-3 or TRBV12-4 and TRBJ1-2; D remains ambiguous. Trimming shortened V by 2 bases and J by 7 bases, and 14 bases separated the two germline ends. This CDR3 comprises 14 residues. The CDR3 sequence: CASSLPAFSRGYTF. The DNA of the CDR3 is TGTGCCAGCAGTTTACCCGCTTTTTCGCGTGGCTACACCTTC.

This clonotype came up many times. V usage is TRBV7-2 and J usage is TRBJ1-2; D is possibly TRBD1 (5 bases). The V gene's germline CDR1 is SGHTA and CDR2 FQGNSA. V was shortened by 1 base and J by 8 bases, with 14 bases between the two germline ends. The length of the CDR3 is 14 residues. The CDR3 DNA follows: TGTGCCAGCAGCTTAGGAGGGACCCTGGGAGGCTACACCTTC. It encodes CASSLGGTLGGYTF.

This clonotype was seen at least ten times. A read error may be the cause here, since a much bigger clone is one base away. The chain employs TRBV12-3 or TRBV12-4 and TRBJ2-1; the D is unclear. The CDR3 is 11 amino acids. Between the trimmed V and J ends, which lost 2 bases and 9 bases, there was a span of 5 bases. CDR3 sequence (DNA): TGTGCCAGCAGTTTATGCGGTGAGCAGTTCTTC. Its translation is CASSLCGEQFF.

This sequence joins TRBV7-2 and TRBJ2-3; D gene uncertain. Trimming took off 0 bases at V and 11 bases at J, with 6 bases between the two ends. There are 11 residues in the CDR3. Per the germline V gene, CDR1 is SGHTA and CDR2 is FQGNSA. This CDR3 reads CASSLAPGQYF. CDR3 in DNA: TGTGCCAGCAGCTTAGCTCCCGGGCAGTATTTT. The full variable domain, in which reference TRBV7-2 and TRBJ2-3 provide the parts outside the CDR3, is GAGVSQSPSNKVTEKGKDVELRCDPISGHTALYWYRQSLGQGLEFLIYFQGNSAPDKSGLPSDRFSAERTGGSVSTLTIQRTQQEDSAVYLCASSLAPGQYFGPGTRLTVL.

This clonotype was counted many times. The CDR3 reads CASSLALIGVGNQPQHF. For the CDR3, the DNA is TGTGCCAGCAGCTTAGCGCTAATAGGCGTCGGCAATCAGCCCCAGCATTTT. The chain is built from TRBV7-2 and TRBJ1-5, with unresolved D. CDR1 and CDR2 from the germline V gene are SGHTA and FQGNSA. CDR3 length equals 17 residues. Trimming took 0 bases from V and 2 from J, leaving 14 bases between them.

In its sample, this clonotype was seen many times. CDR3 nucleotide sequence: TGTGCCAGCAGCCCCCTCCCAAGCTCCTACAATGAGCAGTTCTTC. It is translated as CASSPLPSSYNEQFF. This chain uses TRBV7-2 with TRBJ2-1; no firm D call. This CDR3 spans 15 amino acids. Germline V CDR1 and CDR2: SGHTA, FQGNSA. Deletions cut 5 bases from V and 0 bases from J, with 11 bases between.

This clonotype showed up many times. The V gene is TRBV5-1, the J gene TRBJ2-1, with TRBD2 matching over 13 bases. After removal of 4 bases from V and 0 bases from J, the junction contained 10 bases not matched to a gene. Germline V CDR1 and CDR2: SGHRS, YFSETQ. CDR3 size: 19 residues. As DNA, the CDR3 is TGCGCCAGCAGCCCATGGACTAGCGGGGGAATGAGCTCCTACAATGAGCAGTTCTTC. Translating it yields CASSPWTSGGMSSYNEQFF. The variable domain in full, with the rest retrieved from reference TRBV5-1 and TRBJ2-1, is KAGVTQTPRYLIKTRGQQVTLSCSPISGHRSVSWYQQTPGQGLQFLFEYFSETQRNKGNFPGRFSGRQFSNSRSEMNVSTLELGDSALYLCASSPWTSGGMSSYNEQFFGPGTRLTVL.

This clonotype was seen repeatedly, ten times or more. The gene calls are TRBV9 and TRBJ2-3; no firm D call. Germline V gene lookup returns CDR1 SGDLS and CDR2 YYNGEE. The CDR3 contains 12 residues. Trimming left V 1 base short and J 6 bases short, with 6 bases between. This CDR3 is CASSVSLDTQYF. The CDR3 nucleotides read TGTGCCAGCAGCGTATCGCTCGATACGCAGTATTTT.

For this clonotype: A much larger clone is a single base away; this may be a read error. CDR3 in DNA: TGTGCCAACAGTGAAGGGTCGAGCGGGGGCTTAGAGACCCAGTACTTC. Its translation: CANSEGSSGGLETQYF. The chain couples TRBV25-1 to TRBJ2-4; the match to TRBD2 covers 8 bases. The J call is uncertain, as TRBJ2-5 better fits the DNA end. This CDR3 spans 16 amino acids. Germline V gene data show CDR1 as MGHDK and CDR2 as SYGVNS.

This clonotype was observed many times. The rearrangement joins TRBV20-1 to TRBJ2-3; possible D gene TRBD1, 5 bases. Germline CDR1 is DFQATT and CDR2 is SNEGSKA (reference sequence). The CDR3 spans 16 residues. The V gene lost 5 bases and the J gene lost 6 bases, with 24 bases spanning the gap. CDR3: CSASALDTRHLDTQYF. The CDR3 DNA is TGCAGTGCTTCCGCCTTGGACACCCGGCATCTGGATACGCAGTATTTT.

There are many counts of this clonotype. The genes are TRBV10-3 and TRBJ2-1, with TRBD1 matching over 8 bases. Germline assignment: CDR1 ENHRY and CDR2 SYGVKD. The CDR3 length is 13 residues. V dropped 3 bases and J dropped 7; count of bases not matched to a gene: 2. CDR3 sequence (DNA): TGTGCCATCAGTGACAGGGGGCGGAATGAGCAGTTCTTC. This sequence encodes CAISDRGRNEQFF.

This clonotype was observed at least ten times. CDR3 bases: TGTGCCAGCAGGCGACAGAACTGGGAGCTGTTTTTT. The encoded protein is CASRRQNWELFF. V and J are TRBV28 and TRBJ2-2; D might be TRBD1 (5 bases). V was shortened by 6 bases and J by 9 bases, with 11 bases between the two germline ends. CDR3 length: 12 residues. Germline loops: CDR1 MDHEN, CDR2 SYDVKM.

This clonotype has ten or more counts. This chain uses TRBV10-3 with TRBJ1-2; no clear D. Germline V CDR1 and CDR2: ENHRY, SYGVKD. The CDR3 extends over 15 amino acids. V gave up 0 bases and J gave up 5 bases, with 13 bases separating them. DNA of the CDR3: TGTGCCATCAGTGAGTCTTCAGTAAGAAGGTATGGCTACACCTTC. Amino acid sequence: CAISESSVRRYGYTF.

This clonotype was seen at least ten times. The chain recombines TRBV2 with TRBJ2-7; 11 nucleotides line up with TRBD1. CDR3 length: 16 amino acids. The germline V gene encodes CDR1 SNHLY and CDR2 FYNNEI. With V trimmed by 1 base and J by 5 bases, 7 bases remained unmatched. The DNA of the CDR3 is TGTGCCAGCAGTGAAGGGACAGGGGGCGTTAACCACGAGCAGTACTTC. It encodes CASSEGTGGVNHEQYF.

This chain links TRBV27 with TRBJ1-5, with D maybe TRBD1 (6 bases). The CDR3 has 16 amino acids. Germline loops: CDR1 MNHEY, CDR2 SMNVEV (reference sequence). V was cut by 0 bases and J by 5 bases, with 14 bases left in between. The CDR3 loop reads CASSLSPLRGYQPQHF. The DNA of the CDR3 is TGTGCCAGCAGTTTATCGCCCCTAAGGGGGTATCAGCCCCAGCATTTT.

This clonotype has at least ten counts. The rearrangement links TRBV29-1 to TRBJ1-2; 9 bases line up with TRBD1. Per germline, CDR1 SQVTM and CDR2 ANQGSEA. This CDR3 is 13 amino acids long. The V gene end was trimmed by 3 bases and the J gene end by 7 bases; junction bases not matched to a gene: 6. CDR3 region: CSVEGTGKAGYTF. The CDR3 nucleotides are TGCAGCGTTGAGGGGACAGGGAAAGCTGGCTACACCTTC.

The chain links TRBV24-1 to TRBJ2-1, with D possibly matching TRBD2 (6 bases). V gave up 2 bases and J gave up 3 bases, with 28 bases separating them. The CDR3 loop spans 21 amino acids. Germline lookup yields CDR1 KGHDR and CDR2 SFDVKD. The CDR3 nucleotides are TGTGCCACCAGTGATTCGCCCTGGGGAGGCAAATCCACGAGGGACTACAATGAGCAGTTCTTC. Translated, it gives CATSDSPWGGKSTRDYNEQFF.

The chain is built from TRBV5-1 and TRBJ2-1; 9 nucleotides match TRBD2. The junction had 17 bases not matched to a gene; V was cut back by 4 bases and J by 9 bases. This CDR3 spans 17 amino acids. The germline V gene has CDR1 SGHRS and CDR2 YFSETQ. CDR3 sequence reads: CASSPPLAGGPSIEQFF. The CDR3 nucleotides are TGCGCCAGCAGCCCACCCCTGGCGGGAGGGCCGTCTATTGAGCAGTTCTTC.

The J gene is TRBJ2-2, the V gene TRBV20-1; 9 bases are a match to TRBD1. V gave up 0 bases and J gave up 6 bases; unmatched junction bases: 5. Per germline, CDR1 DFQATT and CDR2 SNEGSKA (reference sequence). The CDR3 sequence is 15 residues long. CDR3 sequence reads: CSARDWGQGPGELFF. The DNA for the CDR3 is TGCAGTGCTAGAGATTGGGGACAGGGTCCCGGGGAGCTGTTTTTT.

This clonotype was picked up many times. CDR3 residues: CSAFRTGGYNEQFF. As DNA, the CDR3 is TGCAGTGCCTTTAGGACAGGAGGATACAATGAGCAGTTCTTC. V and J are TRBV20-1 and TRBJ2-1; 7 positions agree with TRBD1. V dropped 6 bases and J dropped 4; count of bases not matched to a gene: 9. In germline, CDR1 is DFQATT, CDR2 SNEGSKA (reference sequence). There are 14 residues in the CDR3.

This clonotype was observed a handful of times. The V call is TRBV14, the J call TRBJ1-4; 7 nucleotides line up with TRBD1. The CDR3 is 21 residues long. Germline V gives CDR1 SGHDN, CDR2 FVKESK. V shed 2 bases and J 8 bases; nucleotides not matched to a gene: 26. The CDR3 reads CASSQRPREGTAPYRLEKLFF. CDR3 DNA sequence: TGTGCCAGCAGCCAACGACCCAGAGAAGGGACAGCACCCTACCGCCTCGAAAAACTGTTTTTT.

This rearrangement joins TRBV20-1 to TRBJ2-7; maybe TRBD1 (7 bases). CDR1 and CDR2 (germline): DFQATT, SNEGSKA (reference sequence). V was clipped by 3 bases and J by 0 bases, with 12 bases between them. The CDR3 has 14 residues. The chain's CDR3 is CSARGGQSSYEQYF. In DNA form, the CDR3 reads TGCAGTGCTAGGGGGGGACAGTCCTCCTACGAGCAGTACTTC.

Points on this clonotype: Relative to the germline gene, one junction end is altered; a read error may explain this. V usage is TRBV12-3 or TRBV12-4 and J usage is TRBJ1-6, with no clear D. The length of the CDR3 is 13 residues. CDR3 sequence reads: CASSLGSNSPPHF. CDR3 coding DNA: TGTGCCAGCAGTTTGGGCAGTAATTCACCCCCCCACTTT.

This clonotype was detected many times. The chain recombines TRBV12-3 or TRBV12-4 with TRBJ2-1; D possibly corresponds to TRBD1 (7 bases). The V gene lost 1 base and the J gene lost 1 base, with 14 bases spanning the gap. This CDR3 contains 17 residues. The CDR3 DNA sequence: TGTGCCAGCAGTTTAGGGCAGGGGGGCAGTTCCTACAATGAGCAGTTCTTC. Its protein is CASSLGQGGSSYNEQFF.

This clonotype was observed a handful of times. The chain combines TRBV27 with TRBJ1-5; 11 nucleotides agree with TRBD1. The length of the CDR3 is 15 residues. The V gene end was trimmed by 3 bases and the J gene end by 5 bases; junction bases not matched to a gene: 3. The germline CDR1 and CDR2 sequences are MNHEY and SMNVEV (reference sequence). In nucleotides, the CDR3 is TGTGCCAGCAGTTTCGGGACAGGGGGGGATCAGCCCCAGCATTTT. It specifies CASSFGTGGDQPQHF.